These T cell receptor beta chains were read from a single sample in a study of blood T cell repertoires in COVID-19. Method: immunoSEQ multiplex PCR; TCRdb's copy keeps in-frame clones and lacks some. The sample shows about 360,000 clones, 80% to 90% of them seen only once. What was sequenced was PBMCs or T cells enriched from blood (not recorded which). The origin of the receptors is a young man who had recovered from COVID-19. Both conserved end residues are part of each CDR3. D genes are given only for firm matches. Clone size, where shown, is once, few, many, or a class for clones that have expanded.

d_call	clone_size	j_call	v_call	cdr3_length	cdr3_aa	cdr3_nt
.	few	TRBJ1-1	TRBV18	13	CASSREIGSEAFF	TGTGCCAGCTCGCGTGAAATCGGGTCTGAAGCTTTCTTT
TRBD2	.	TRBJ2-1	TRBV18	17	CASSPRAPPGGIDEQFF	TGTGCCAGCTCACCGCGCGCTCCCCCGGGGGGAATCGATGAGCAGTTCTTC
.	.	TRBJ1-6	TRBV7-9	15	CASSSRNSPGVPLHF	TGTGCCAGCAGCTCTAGGAACTCCCCGGGAGTGCCCCTCCACTTT
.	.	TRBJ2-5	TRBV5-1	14	CASSLVGGLETQYF	TGCGCCAGCAGCTTGGTGGGAGGTTTAGAGACCCAGTACTTC
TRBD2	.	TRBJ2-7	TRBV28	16	CASSFWSTGGSREQYF	TGTGCCAGCAGTTTTTGGTCGACCGGGGGGAGTCGCGAGCAGTACTTC
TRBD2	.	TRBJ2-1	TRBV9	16	CASSAASGGGAYEQFF	TGTGCCAGCAGCGCCGCATCCGGCGGGGGGGCCTATGAGCAGTTCTTC
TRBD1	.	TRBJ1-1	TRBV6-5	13	CASSGTGGTEAFF	TGTGCCAGCAGCGGGACAGGGGGCACTGAAGCTTTCTTT
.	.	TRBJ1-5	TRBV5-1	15	CASSLGGRGNQPQHF	TGCGCCAGCAGCTTGGGAGGCAGGGGTAATCAGCCCCAGCATTTT
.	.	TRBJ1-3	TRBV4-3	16	CASSQDFPGLGNTIYF	TGCGCCAGCAGCCAAGATTTTCCAGGCTTAGGAAACACCATATATTTT
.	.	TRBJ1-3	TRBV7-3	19	CASRGTLPEEKDPGNTIYF	TGTGCCAGCAGAGGGACTCTCCCAGAAGAAAAAGATCCTGGAAACACCATATATTTT
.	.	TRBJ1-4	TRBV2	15	CASSLINAQGGKLFF	TGTGCCAGCAGCCTCATTAATGCTCAAGGAGGAAAACTGTTTTTT
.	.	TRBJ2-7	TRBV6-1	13	CASSEAKGFEQYF	TGTGCCAGCAGTGAAGCGAAGGGGTTCGAGCAGTACTTC
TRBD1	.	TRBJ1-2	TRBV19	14	CASSSRTGSYGYTF	TGTGCCAGTAGTTCGCGGACAGGGAGCTATGGCTACACCTTC
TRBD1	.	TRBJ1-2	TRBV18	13	CASSGTGNTGYTF	TGTGCCAGCTCCGGGACAGGGAACACGGGCTACACCTTC
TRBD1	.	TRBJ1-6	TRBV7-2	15	CASSLASGGKSPLHF	TGTGCCAGCAGCTTAGCGTCAGGGGGAAAATCACCCCTCCACTTT
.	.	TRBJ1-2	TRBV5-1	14	CASSVSTVNYGYTF	TGCGCCAGCAGCGTCTCCACAGTTAACTATGGCTACACCTTC
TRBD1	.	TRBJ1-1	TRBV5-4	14	CASTADRQRTEAFF	TGTGCCAGCACCGCGGACAGGCAGAGGACTGAAGCTTTCTTT
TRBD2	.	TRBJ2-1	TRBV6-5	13	CASSYERGNEQFF	TGTGCCAGCAGTTACGAGCGGGGCAATGAGCAGTTCTTC
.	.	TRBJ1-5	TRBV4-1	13	CASSQDLAWPQHF	TGCGCCAGCAGCCAAGATCTGGCATGGCCCCAGCATTTT
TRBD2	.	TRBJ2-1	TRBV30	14	CAWYGTSGGNEQFF	TGTGCCTGGTATGGGACTAGCGGGGGCAATGAGCAGTTCTTC
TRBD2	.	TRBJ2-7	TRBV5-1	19	CASSLSAGGLRTLDYEQYF	TGCGCCAGCAGCCTCTCTGCGGGGGGGTTGAGGACACTGGATTACGAGCAGTACTTC
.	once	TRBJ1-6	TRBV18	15	CASSPATGSNSPLHF	TGTGCCAGCTCACCCGCGACAGGTAGTAATTCACCCCTCCACTTT
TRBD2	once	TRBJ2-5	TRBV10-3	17	CAISDPRGGGARETQYF	TGTGCCATCAGTGATCCTCGCGGCGGGGGGGCCCGGGAGACCCAGTACTTC
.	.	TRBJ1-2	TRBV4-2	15	CASSQADSSDYGYTF	TGTGCCAGCAGCCAAGCTGACAGCTCCGACTATGGCTACACCTTC
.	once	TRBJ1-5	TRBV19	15	CASSSRGLLNQPQHF	TGTGCCAGTAGTAGCAGGGGTTTGCTCAATCAGCCCCAGCATTTT
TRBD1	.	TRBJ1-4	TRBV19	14	CASSIRGANEKLFF	TGTGCCAGTAGTATCAGGGGGGCTAATGAAAAACTGTTTTTT
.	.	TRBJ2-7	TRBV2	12	CASRTDSYEQYF	TGTGCCAGCAGGACGGACAGCTACGAGCAGTACTTC